A selection of T cell receptor beta chains follows, all from one sample in a study of post-analysis software for immune sequencing data. A single record per CDR3 protein comes from TCRdb applying MiXCR to the PCR reads. In the table there are approximately 400,000 distinct CDR3 sequences, less than 35% of which are singletons. Source material: blood. The origin of the receptors is a girl aged 10 to 17 with multiple sclerosis. The CDR3 runs from the conserved cysteine through the conserved F or W. The D gene is left open where the match is weak. Clone sizes are given selectively: once, few, many, or a class where the clone is expanded.

CDR3 protein	CDR3 DNA	D gene	clone size	J gene	V gene
CASGTGERGLTNEKLFF	TGTGCTAGTGGAACAGGGGAGAGAGGTCTGACTAATGAAAAACTGTTTTTT	TRBD1	once	TRBJ1-4	TRBV12-5
CASSLDGSYSNQPQHF	TGTGCCAGCAGCTTAGACGGATCTTATAGCAATCAGCCCCAGCATTTT	NA	NA	TRBJ1-5	TRBV7-9
CASSYSGLGSSYNEQFF	TGTGCCAGCAGTTACTCGGGATTGGGAAGCTCCTACAATGAGCAGTTCTTC	NA	few	TRBJ2-1	TRBV6-5
CASRPPGLVAPGSYNEQFF	TGCGCCAGCAGACCTCCGGGACTAGTGGCCCCGGGGTCCTACAATGAGCAGTTCTTC	TRBD2	NA	TRBJ2-1	TRBV5-1
CASSPTSSYEQYF	TGTGCCAGCTCACCAACATCCTCCTACGAGCAGTACTTC	NA	few	TRBJ2-7	TRBV18
CASSQTGPQPQHF	TGCGCCAGCAGCCAGACCGGGCCCCAGCCCCAGCATTTT	NA	NA	TRBJ1-5	TRBV4-1
CASSQVSQNNEQFF	TGTGCCAGCAGCCAAGTGAGTCAGAACAATGAGCAGTTCTTC	NA	few	TRBJ2-1	TRBV3-1
CASSYPGDGYTF	TGTGCCAGCTCTTACCCAGGTGATGGCTACACCTTC	NA	few	TRBJ1-2	TRBV6-1
CASSYAHSGVVGYGYTF	TGTGCCAGCAGCTACGCCCACTCAGGGGTTGTTGGCTATGGCTACACCTTC	NA	NA	TRBJ1-2	TRBV6-5
CASSEAFGAYGYTF	TGTGCCAGCAGTGAAGCTTTCGGTGCCTATGGCTACACCTTC	NA	NA	TRBJ1-2	TRBV6-1
CASSSGQGIGSPPHF	TGTGCCAGCAGTTCCGGACAGGGGATAGGGTCACCCCCCCACTTT	TRBD1	NA	TRBJ1-6	TRBV6-5
CASSQEKGELYEQYF	TGTGCCAGCAGCCAAGAAAAAGGGGAACTCTACGAGCAGTACTTC	NA	NA	TRBJ2-7	TRBV4-2
CASSPGTTSYEQYF	TGTGCCAGCAGCCCCGGGACAACCTCCTACGAGCAGTACTTC	NA	NA	TRBJ2-7	TRBV5-6
CASSLARQGTYEQYF	TGTGCCAGCAGCTTAGCGCGACAGGGGACCTACGAGCAGTACTTC	TRBD1	few	TRBJ2-7	TRBV7-2
CSPLENNEQFF	TGCAGTCCACTAGAGAACAATGAGCAGTTCTTC	NA	NA	TRBJ2-1	TRBV20-1
CASSQRTGALEKLFF	TGTGCCAGCAGCCAAAGGACAGGGGCCCTTGAAAAACTGTTTTTT	TRBD1	NA	TRBJ1-4	TRBV3-1
CASSQRGGDTEAFF	TGTGCCAGCTCACAAAGGGGTGGGGACACTGAAGCTTTCTTT	NA	NA	TRBJ1-1	TRBV18
CASSLEALAWSGDTQYF	TGTGCCAGCAGCTTAGAGGCGTTAGCGTGGTCAGGGGATACGCAGTATTTT	NA	NA	TRBJ2-3	TRBV11-2
CASSPDGQPNTGELFF	TGCGCCAGCAGCCCTGACGGACAGCCTAACACCGGGGAGCTGTTTTTT	NA	NA	TRBJ2-2	TRBV5-1
CASSFSGGSSTEAFF	TGTGCCAGCAGCTTTTCAGGGGGCAGCTCCACTGAAGCTTTCTTT	TRBD1	NA	TRBJ1-1	TRBV7-3
CASSVDRTYTDTQYF	TGTGCCAGCAGCGTAGACAGGACTTACACAGATACGCAGTATTTT	NA	few	TRBJ2-3	TRBV9
CSVEDTREVYNEQFF	TGCAGCGTTGAAGATACAAGGGAGGTATACAATGAGCAGTTCTTC	NA	few	TRBJ2-1	TRBV29-1
CASSYSTGGWDTEAFF	TGTGCCAGCAGTTACTCGACGGGGGGTTGGGACACTGAGGCTTTCTTT	NA	NA	TRBJ1-1	TRBV6-5
CASSPGGGRLDEQYF	TGCGCCAGCAGCCCCGGAGGGGGTCGCCTTGACGAGCAGTACTTC	NA	NA	TRBJ2-7	TRBV4-3
CASSPSRGSYNEQFF	TGTGCCAGCAGCCCGTCCCGGGGCTCCTACAATGAGCAGTTCTTC	NA	NA	TRBJ2-1	TRBV11-2
CASSLQELTGELFF	TGTGCCAGCAGTTTACAAGAGTTGACCGGGGAGCTGTTTTTT	NA	few	TRBJ2-2	TRBV12-3/TRBV12-4
CSVAHSGTEAFF	TGCAGCGTTGCTCACTCCGGCACTGAAGCTTTCTTT	NA	many	TRBJ1-1	TRBV29-1
CASSSRVGGTDTQYF	TGCGCCAGCAGCTCTAGGGTTGGGGGCACAGATACGCAGTATTTT	NA	once	TRBJ2-3	TRBV5-1
CASSPNRDSYNEQFF	TGTGCCAGCAGCCCCAACAGGGACTCCTACAATGAGCAGTTCTTC	NA	many	TRBJ2-1	TRBV12-3/TRBV12-4
CASSYWSTNEKLFF	TGTGCCAGCAGCTACTGGTCAACTAATGAAAAACTGTTTTTT	NA	NA	TRBJ1-4	TRBV6-2/TRBV6-3
CASSQAGGSWTQYF	TGCGCCAGCAGCCAAGCGGGGGGGTCTTGGACCCAGTACTTC	TRBD2	NA	TRBJ2-5	TRBV4-1
CATSQNSGVNEQFF	TGTGCCACCAGCCAGAATAGCGGGGTGAATGAGCAGTTCTTC	TRBD2	few	TRBJ2-1	TRBV15
CASSQESYGGASEQYF	TGCGCCAGCAGCCAAGAAAGCTACGGGGGGGCTAGCGAGCAGTACTTC	TRBD2	NA	TRBJ2-7	TRBV4-1
CASGWGMDTQYF	TGTGCTAGTGGTTGGGGAATGGATACGCAGTATTTT	NA	NA	TRBJ2-3	TRBV12-5
CSAIPGEAQYF	TGCAGCGCCATACCCGGGGAGGCCCAGTACTTC	NA	NA	TRBJ2-7	TRBV29-1
CASSSGLAGVPSYNEQFF	TGTGCCAGCAGCTCGGGACTAGCGGGGGTCCCTTCCTACAATGAGCAGTTCTTC	TRBD2	NA	TRBJ2-1	TRBV7-9
CATSDSDGRSYEQFF	TGTGCCACCAGTGATTCGGACGGAAGGAGTTATGAGCAGTTCTTC	NA	NA	TRBJ2-1	TRBV24-1
CSARLAGVRIDTQYF	TGCAGTGCTAGATTGGCGGGGGTTCGAATAGATACGCAGTATTTT	TRBD2	NA	TRBJ2-3	TRBV20-1
CASSLGRGGLSDTQYF	TGTGCCAGCAGTTTAGGCCGGGGGGGCCTTTCAGATACGCAGTATTTT	TRBD2	NA	TRBJ2-3	TRBV12-3/TRBV12-4
CASSTQGLGLAGGPDAQYF	TGTGCCAGCAGCACCCAGGGTTTGGGGCTAGCGGGGGGCCCGGATGCGCAGTATTTT	TRBD2	few	TRBJ2-3	TRBV7-2